Listed here is a single T cell receptor beta chain. Its specificity is unknown. The sample comes from a study of shared clonotypes between healthy human individuals. As for the study in general: CD4 naive and memory got three plates each, CD8 naive two, CD8 memory one. General study results and limits: Generation probabilities of non-shared clonotypes were lower (relative to those shared by all four donors). With a handful of donors compared, around 5% of naive CD4 clonotypes were shared.

Naive CD8 cells were CD45RO-negative, positively selected for CCR7, excluding terminally differentiated effector memory CD45RA+ cells. Replicate PCRs run on sorted subsets employed approximately 0.2 ug DNA, 25,000 to 35,000 T cell genomes. Only in-frame clones appear in the TCRdb table, and some are missing; sequencing was by immunoSEQ multiplex PCR. The profile shows some 1,900,000 clones, roughly 94% of them singletons. The clonotype was recovered from a young man in good health. Sequencing was carried out using naive CD8+ T cells sorted from blood.

CDR3 loop: CASSGITDTQYF. CDR3 nucleotides: TGTGCCAGCAGCGGGATCACAGATACGCAGTATTTT. This chain links TRBV9 with TRBJ2-3; D remains ambiguous. The CDR3 extends over 12 amino acids. V was pared by 3 bases and J by 2 bases, with 4 bases between. Germline loops: CDR1 SGDLS, CDR2 YYNGEE. The full variable domain, completed using reference TRBV9 and TRBJ2-3, is DSGVTQTPKHLITATGQRVTLRCSPRSGDLSVYWYQQSLDQGLQFLIQYYNGEERAKGNILERFSAQQFPDLHSELNLSSLELGDSALYFCASSGITDTQYFGPGTRLTVL.